These T cell receptor beta chains were read from a single sample in a study of blood T cell repertoires in COVID-19. TCRdb's table, derived via immunoSEQ multiplex PCR, lists solely in-frame clones and lacks some. This sample yields about 190,000 clones, of which roughly three quarters are seen a single time; 17% belongs to the top ten. Material for sequencing was PBMCs or T cells enriched from blood (not recorded which). The receptors here all came from a woman in her fifties or sixties with acute COVID-19. CDR3s include the opening cysteine and the closing phenylalanine or tryptophan. The D gene is left open where the match is weak. Clone size is not always given. Where it is, it says once, few, many or a class for expanded clones.

TRBD1,NA,TRBJ1-1,TRBV19,TGTGCCGCCCGACAGGGGATCGCTGAAGCTTTCTTT,CAARQGIAEAFF
TRBD1,once,TRBJ1-1,TRBV18,TGTGCCAGCTCAAACAGGGGGCAGGACACTGAAGCTTTCTTT,CASSNRGQDTEAFF
NA,NA,TRBJ1-5,TRBV28,TGTGCCAGCAGTTCCTCCCAGACAGGCCTCGCGGGTAATCAGCCCCAGCATTTT,CASSSSQTGLAGNQPQHF
TRBD1,few,TRBJ1-2,TRBV29-1,TGCAGCGTTGAAGCGGACAGGGGAGGGAGAGGTCTCTACCAGGATGGCTACACCTTC,CSVEADRGGRGLYQDGYTF
TRBD2,few,TRBJ2-3,TRBV9,TGTGCCAGCAGCGTAGGCGGGGGGGCCCCAGATACGCAGTATTTT,CASSVGGGAPDTQYF
NA,NA,TRBJ2-1,TRBV28,TGTGCCAGCAGTTCCAGTTCGGGGATCCCCTACAATGAGCAGTTCTTC,CASSSSSGIPYNEQFF
NA,NA,TRBJ1-2,TRBV30,TGTGCCTGGAGTGTAGGGGGGGCGGGGGCCGGTGATGGCTACACCTTC,CAWSVGGAGAGDGYTF
NA,NA,TRBJ2-5,TRBV4-1,TGCGCCAGCAGCCAAGCAGGGACCCAGTACTTC,CASSQAGTQYF
TRBD1,NA,TRBJ1-1,TRBV28,TGTGCCAGTAAGGGGGCAATGTCGGGGAACACTGAAGCTTTCTTT,CASKGAMSGNTEAFF
TRBD2,once,TRBJ2-2,TRBV19,TGTGCCAGTAGCCTTAGGACTAGCGGGGGTCACGGGGAGCTGTTTTTT,CASSLRTSGGHGELFF
NA,NA,TRBJ1-5,TRBV6-5,TGTGCCAGCACGTTCAGGCAAGGTCAGCCCCAGCATTTT,CASTFRQGQPQHF
NA,NA,TRBJ1-5,TRBV2,TGTGCCAGCAGGACGGGGATTCAGCCCCAGCATTTT,CASRTGIQPQHF
NA,NA,TRBJ2-1,TRBV7-9,TGTGCCAGCAGCTTAGAGGTCACTCGGGGTGAGCAGTTCTTC,CASSLEVTRGEQFF
NA,NA,TRBJ2-1,TRBV2,TGTGCCAGCAGCGTACTAGCAAGACAATACAATGAGCAGTTCTTC,CASSVLARQYNEQFF
TRBD2,NA,TRBJ2-3,TRBV5-1,TGCGCCAGCAGCCCCCTAGCGGGGGGGAACACAGATACGCAGTATTTT,CASSPLAGGNTDTQYF
TRBD1,NA,TRBJ2-5,TRBV6-5,TGTGCCAGCACCCCGACAGGGGCGATGCAGACCCAGTACTTC,CASTPTGAMQTQYF
TRBD1,NA,TRBJ1-2,TRBV5-1,TGCGCCAGCAGCCGGACAGGGGGCACCTTGTATGGCTACACCTTC,CASSRTGGTLYGYTF
NA,NA,TRBJ2-2,TRBV7-3,TGTGCCAGCAGCCCCTCCGAGGCTAACACCGGGGAGCTGTTTTTT,CASSPSEANTGELFF
TRBD1,many,TRBJ1-2,TRBV7-3,TGTGCCAGCAGATTAATCCGGACAGGGGGGAATAACTATGGCTACACCTTC,CASRLIRTGGNNYGYTF
TRBD1,NA,TRBJ2-6,TRBV5-1,TGCGCCAGCAGGACACAGGGGAACTCTGGGGCCAACGTCCTGACTTTC,CASRTQGNSGANVLTF
NA,NA,TRBJ1-5,TRBV10-3,TGTGCCATCTCGCCCCGGCGCGGGGGGGAATTACAGCCCCAGCATTTT,CAISPRRGGELQPQHF
NA,NA,TRBJ2-3,TRBV7-3,TGTGCCAGCAGCTTATCTCTCACAGATACGCAGTATTTT,CASSLSLTDTQYF
TRBD1,few,TRBJ1-2,TRBV6-5,TGTGCCAGCAGTTACTCGGCGACAGGGAGCTATGGCTACACCTTC,CASSYSATGSYGYTF
NA,few,TRBJ2-3,TRBV7-2,TGTGCCAGCAGCCCACCCCACAGGGTTGCTAGCACAGATACGCAGTATTTT,CASSPPHRVASTDTQYF
TRBD1,few,TRBJ1-1,TRBV11-1,TGTGCCAGCAGCTTAGAGGAGGGGGCGATCACTGAAGCTTTCTTT,CASSLEEGAITEAFF
TRBD1,NA,TRBJ1-6,TRBV28,TGTGCCAGCAGTGTCCCAACCGGGACAGGGGATTCACCCCTCCACTTT,CASSVPTGTGDSPLHF
NA,few,TRBJ2-1,TRBV18,TGTGCCAGCTTAGGGGAAGGTAGTGAGCAGTTCTTC,CASLGEGSEQFF
NA,NA,TRBJ2-2,TRBV6-5,TGTGCCAGCACGGGACTGCCCCACACCGGGGAGCTGTTTTTT,CASTGLPHTGELFF
TRBD1,NA,TRBJ2-3,TRBV15,TGTGCCACCAGCGAATACCGGGACAGGGTAGCAGATACGCAGTATTTT,CATSEYRDRVADTQYF
NA,NA,TRBJ2-3,TRBV7-8,TGTGCCAGCAGCTTAGTCGGGGGAAGCACAGATACGCAGTATTTT,CASSLVGGSTDTQYF
NA,NA,TRBJ1-2,TRBV4-2,TGTGCCAGCAGCCAAGATATCGGGACTACTAACTATGGCTACACCTTC,CASSQDIGTTNYGYTF
NA,NA,TRBJ2-3,TRBV11-2,TGTGCCAGCCGCTCCGGCGGAGCCACAGATACGCAGTATTTT,CASRSGGATDTQYF
NA,NA,TRBJ1-2,TRBV6-5,TGTGCCAGCTTCCCGGGGGATGTAAATGGCTACACCTTC,CASFPGDVNGYTF
TRBD1,NA,TRBJ1-6,TRBV7-2,TGTGCCAGCAGCAAACGACAGGGGGCCTATAATTCACCCCTCCACTTT,CASSKRQGAYNSPLHF
TRBD1,NA,TRBJ1-1,TRBV9,TGTGCCAGCAAGGGCATGGACAGGGGCCCGAACACTGAAGCTTTCTTT,CASKGMDRGPNTEAFF
NA,few,TRBJ2-5,TRBV24-1,TGTGCCACCAGTGACCAAATACAGGGACCCCAAGAGACCCAGTACTTC,CATSDQIQGPQETQYF
NA,few,TRBJ1-2,TRBV6-5,TGTGCCAGCGAATCTCTGGCAGACTATGGCTACACCTTC,CASESLADYGYTF
TRBD2,NA,TRBJ2-1,TRBV7-3,TGTGCCAGCAGCTTGGAGGCGGGGGGATTCAATGAGCAGTTCTTC,CASSLEAGGFNEQFF
TRBD1,once,TRBJ1-2,TRBV11-2,TGTGCCAGCAGCCCCGACAGGGGGCGAAATGGCTACACCTTC,CASSPDRGRNGYTF